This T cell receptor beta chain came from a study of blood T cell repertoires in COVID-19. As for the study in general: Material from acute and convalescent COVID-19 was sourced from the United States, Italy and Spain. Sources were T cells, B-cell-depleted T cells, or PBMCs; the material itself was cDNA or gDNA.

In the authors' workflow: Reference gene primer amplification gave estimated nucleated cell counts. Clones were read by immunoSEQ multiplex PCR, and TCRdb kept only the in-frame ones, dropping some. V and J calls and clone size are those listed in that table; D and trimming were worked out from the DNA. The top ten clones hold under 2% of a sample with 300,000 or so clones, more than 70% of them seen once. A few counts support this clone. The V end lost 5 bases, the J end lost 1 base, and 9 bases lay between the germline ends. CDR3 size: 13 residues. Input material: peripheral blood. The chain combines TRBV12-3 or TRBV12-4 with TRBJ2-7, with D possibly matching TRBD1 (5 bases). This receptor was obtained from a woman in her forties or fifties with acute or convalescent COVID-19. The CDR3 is CASSRPGSYEQYF. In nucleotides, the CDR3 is TGTGCCAGCAGTCGCCCAGGGTCCTACGAGCAGTACTTC.